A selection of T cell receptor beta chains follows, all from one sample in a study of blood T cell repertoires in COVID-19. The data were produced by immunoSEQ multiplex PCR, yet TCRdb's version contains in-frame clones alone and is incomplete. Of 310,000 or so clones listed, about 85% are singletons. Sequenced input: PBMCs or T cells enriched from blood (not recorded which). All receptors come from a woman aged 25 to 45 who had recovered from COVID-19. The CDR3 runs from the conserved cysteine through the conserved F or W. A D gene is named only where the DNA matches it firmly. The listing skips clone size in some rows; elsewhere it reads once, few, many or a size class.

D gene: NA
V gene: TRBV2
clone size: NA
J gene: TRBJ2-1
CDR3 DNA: TGTGCCAGCAGCTCAGCGGTCGGTACGGATGAGCAGTTCTTC
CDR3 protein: CASSSAVGTDEQFF

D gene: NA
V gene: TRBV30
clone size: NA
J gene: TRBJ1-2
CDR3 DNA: TGTGCCTGGAGCCCGGGGTATGGCTACACCTTC
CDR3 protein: CAWSPGYGYTF

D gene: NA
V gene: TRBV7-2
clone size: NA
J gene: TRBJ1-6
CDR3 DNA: TGTGCCAGCAGCTTATTTCCGGGGAATTCACCCCTCCACTTT
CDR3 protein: CASSLFPGNSPLHF

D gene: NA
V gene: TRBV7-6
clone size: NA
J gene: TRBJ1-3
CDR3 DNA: TGTGCCAGCAGCTTAAAACAGGGAAACTCTGGAAACACCATATATTTT
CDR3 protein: CASSLKQGNSGNTIYF

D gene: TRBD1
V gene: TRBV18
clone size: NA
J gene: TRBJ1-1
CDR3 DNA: TGTGCCAGCTCACTCGGACAGGGGGTGAACACTGAAGCTTTCTTT
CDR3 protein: CASSLGQGVNTEAFF

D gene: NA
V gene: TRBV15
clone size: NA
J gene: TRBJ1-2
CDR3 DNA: TGTGCCACCAGCAGAGATGGAGGGCTGTGGTATGGCTACACCTTC
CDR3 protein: CATSRDGGLWYGYTF

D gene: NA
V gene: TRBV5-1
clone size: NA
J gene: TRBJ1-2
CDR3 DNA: TGCGCCAGCAGCTCCAACCCGGACAAGGGAGGGGGCTACACCTTC
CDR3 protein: CASSSNPDKGGGYTF

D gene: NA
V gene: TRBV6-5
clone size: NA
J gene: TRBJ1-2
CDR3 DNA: TGTGCCAGCAGGGAGGGGCTCTATGGCTACACCTTC
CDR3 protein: CASREGLYGYTF

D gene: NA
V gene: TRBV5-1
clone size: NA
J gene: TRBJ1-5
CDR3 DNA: TGCGCCAGCAGCTTGGGAGGGTTTCCGCCCCAGCATTTT
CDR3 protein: CASSLGGFPPQHF

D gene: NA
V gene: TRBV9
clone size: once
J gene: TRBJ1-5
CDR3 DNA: TGTGCCAGCAGCCCGGCGGGGTCTAGCAATCAGCCCCAGCATTTT
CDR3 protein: CASSPAGSSNQPQHF

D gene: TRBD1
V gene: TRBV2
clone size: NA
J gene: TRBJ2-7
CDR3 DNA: TGTGCCAGCAGTGATGGGACAGGGGCCCTCGAGCAGTACTTC
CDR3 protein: CASSDGTGALEQYF

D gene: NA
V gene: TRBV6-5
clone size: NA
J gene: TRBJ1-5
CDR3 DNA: TGTGCCAGCAGACGGGTAGGAGGTCAGCCCCAGCATTTT
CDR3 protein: CASRRVGGQPQHF

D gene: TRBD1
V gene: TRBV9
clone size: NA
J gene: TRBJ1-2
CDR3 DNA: TGTGCCAGCAGCGTAGACCGGGACAGCTATGGCTACACCTTC
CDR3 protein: CASSVDRDSYGYTF

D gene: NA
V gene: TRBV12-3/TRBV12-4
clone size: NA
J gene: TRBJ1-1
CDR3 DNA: TGTGCCAGCAGTTTGGGGGGTTGGGGGGAAGCTTTCTTT
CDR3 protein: CASSLGGWGEAFF

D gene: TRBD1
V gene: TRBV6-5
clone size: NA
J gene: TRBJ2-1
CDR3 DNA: TGTGCCAGCAGTTCGGGACAGGGCGGGATGGGGCAGTTCTTC
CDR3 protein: CASSSGQGGMGQFF

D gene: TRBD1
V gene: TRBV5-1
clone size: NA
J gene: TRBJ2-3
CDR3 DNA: TGCGCCAGCAGCCTAGGGGGCGGGCAGTATTTT
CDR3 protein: CASSLGGGQYF

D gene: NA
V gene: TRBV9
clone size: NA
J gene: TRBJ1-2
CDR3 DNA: TGTGCCAGCAGCGTAGGGGACACGAGCTATGGCTACACCTTC
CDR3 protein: CASSVGDTSYGYTF

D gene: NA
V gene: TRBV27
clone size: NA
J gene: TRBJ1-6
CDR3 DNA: TGTGCCAGCAGTTTATCTGGTAGCTCCTATAATTCACCCCTCCACTTT
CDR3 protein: CASSLSGSSYNSPLHF

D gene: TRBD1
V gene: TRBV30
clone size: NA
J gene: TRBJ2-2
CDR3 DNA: TGTGCCTGGGGAGTAGGGGGCTACACCGGGGAGCTGTTTTTT
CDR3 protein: CAWGVGGYTGELFF

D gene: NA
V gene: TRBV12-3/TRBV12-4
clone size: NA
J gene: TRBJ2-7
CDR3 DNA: TGTGCCAGCAGTTTGCACTCCGAGCAGTACTTC
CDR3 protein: CASSLHSEQYF

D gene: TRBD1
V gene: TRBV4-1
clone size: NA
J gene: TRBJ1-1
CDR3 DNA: TGCGCCAGCAGCCAGGTACAGGGGCCGAGGAACACTGAAGCTTTCTTT
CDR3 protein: CASSQVQGPRNTEAFF

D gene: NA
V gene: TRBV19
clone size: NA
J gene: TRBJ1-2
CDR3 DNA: TGTGCCAGTAGTATAACAGGGATTAACTATGGCTACACCTTC
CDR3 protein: CASSITGINYGYTF

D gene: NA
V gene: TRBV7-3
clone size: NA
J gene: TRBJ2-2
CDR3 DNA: TGTGCCAGCAGCTTAAACCGAGGGACCGGGGAGCTGTTTTTT
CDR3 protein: CASSLNRGTGELFF

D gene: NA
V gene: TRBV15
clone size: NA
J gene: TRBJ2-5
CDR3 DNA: TGTGCCACCAGCAGAGACTCCCAAGAGACCCAGTACTTC
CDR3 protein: CATSRDSQETQYF

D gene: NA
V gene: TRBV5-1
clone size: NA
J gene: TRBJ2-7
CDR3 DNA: TGCGCCAGCAGCTTTATGACTGGGTCCTACGAGCAGTACTTC
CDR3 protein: CASSFMTGSYEQYF

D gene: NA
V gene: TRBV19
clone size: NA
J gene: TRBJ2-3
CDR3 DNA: TGTGCCAGTAGTATGGCGGGGGCCCTTCGGGATACGCAGTATTTT
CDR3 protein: CASSMAGALRDTQYF

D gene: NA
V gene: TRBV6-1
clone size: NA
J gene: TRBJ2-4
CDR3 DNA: TGTGCCAGCAGTGAAGAAGCGTCCTTCATAGCCAAAAACATTCAGTACTTC
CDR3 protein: CASSEEASFIAKNIQYF

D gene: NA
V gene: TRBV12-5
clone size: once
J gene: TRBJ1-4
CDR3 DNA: TGTGCTAGTGGTTTTAAACGCAGGGGTGGGGGAGCTAATGAAAAACTGTTTTTT
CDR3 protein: CASGFKRRGGGANEKLFF

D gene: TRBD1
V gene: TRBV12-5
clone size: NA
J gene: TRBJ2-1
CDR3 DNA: TGTGCTAGTGGTTTGGGACAGGGCTATGAGCAGTTCTTC
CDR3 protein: CASGLGQGYEQFF

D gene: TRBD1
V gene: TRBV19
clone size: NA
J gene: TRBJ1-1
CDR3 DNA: TGTGCCAGTAGTACCCGGACAGGGGGGAACACTGAAGCTTTCTTT
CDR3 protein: CASSTRTGGNTEAFF

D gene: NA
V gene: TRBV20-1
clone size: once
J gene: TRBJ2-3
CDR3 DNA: TGCAGTGCTAGTAAGGGGAAGGGCACAGATACGCAGTATTTT
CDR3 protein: CSASKGKGTDTQYF

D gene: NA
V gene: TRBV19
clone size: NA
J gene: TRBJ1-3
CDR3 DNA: TGTGCCACCTCTTCTGGAAACACCATATATTTT
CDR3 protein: CATSSGNTIYF

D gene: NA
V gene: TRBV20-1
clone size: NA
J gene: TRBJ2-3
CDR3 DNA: TGCAGTGCGCCAGTCACAGATACGCAGTATTTT
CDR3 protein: CSAPVTDTQYF

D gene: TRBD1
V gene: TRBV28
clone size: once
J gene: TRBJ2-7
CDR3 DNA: TGTGCCAGCAGTTCCGGGACAGGGGGCTCCTACGAGCAGTACTTC
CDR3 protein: CASSSGTGGSYEQYF

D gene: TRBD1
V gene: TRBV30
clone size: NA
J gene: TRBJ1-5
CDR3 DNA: TGTGCCTGGAGCAGGGGGTCCACCCACGTCAATCAGCCCCAGCATTTT
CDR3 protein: CAWSRGSTHVNQPQHF

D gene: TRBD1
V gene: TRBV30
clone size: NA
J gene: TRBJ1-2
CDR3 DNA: TGTGCCTGGAGTAAGGACAGGGACAATGGCTACACCTTC
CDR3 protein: CAWSKDRDNGYTF

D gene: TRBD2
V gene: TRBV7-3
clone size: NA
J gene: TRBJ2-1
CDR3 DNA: TGTGCCAGCAGCTTTACGGGGGGGAAGGAGAATGAGCAGTTCTTC
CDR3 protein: CASSFTGGKENEQFF

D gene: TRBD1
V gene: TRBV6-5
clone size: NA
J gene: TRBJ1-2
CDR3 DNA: TGTGCCAGCTTACCAGGGGGCGCGGGTGGCTACACCTTC
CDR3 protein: CASLPGGAGGYTF

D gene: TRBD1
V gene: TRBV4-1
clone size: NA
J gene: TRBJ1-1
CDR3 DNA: TGCGCCAGCAGCGTTGGACAGGGGGTGAACACTGAAGCTTTCTTT
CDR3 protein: CASSVGQGVNTEAFF

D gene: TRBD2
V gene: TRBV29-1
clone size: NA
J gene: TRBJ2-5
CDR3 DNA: TGCAGCGTTTTTTCACCTGGGGGGGTCGGGGGCCAGTACTTC
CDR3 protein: CSVFSPGGVGGQYF

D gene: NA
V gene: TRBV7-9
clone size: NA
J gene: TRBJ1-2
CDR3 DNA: TGTGCCAGCAGCTCGCCCCAGGAAGGCTACACCTTC
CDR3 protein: CASSSPQEGYTF

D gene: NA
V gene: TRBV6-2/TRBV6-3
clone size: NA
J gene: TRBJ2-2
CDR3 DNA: TGTGCCAGCAGTTGGGGCCCTAACACCGGGGAGCTGTTTTTT
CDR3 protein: CASSWGPNTGELFF

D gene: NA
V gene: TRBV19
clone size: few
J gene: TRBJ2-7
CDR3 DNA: TGTGCCAGTAGTATCACAACAGGGACGTTATACGAGCAGTACTTC
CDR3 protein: CASSITTGTLYEQYF

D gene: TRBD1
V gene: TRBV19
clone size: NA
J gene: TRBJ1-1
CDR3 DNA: TGTGCCAGTAGTAGAACCCCCGGGACAGGGGGGATTAACACTGAAGCTTTCTTT
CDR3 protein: CASSRTPGTGGINTEAFF

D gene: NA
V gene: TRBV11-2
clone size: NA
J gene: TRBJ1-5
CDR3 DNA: TGTGCCAGCAGCTCAGAGGGGGGGTGGAATCAGCCCCAGCATTTT
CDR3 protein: CASSSEGGWNQPQHF

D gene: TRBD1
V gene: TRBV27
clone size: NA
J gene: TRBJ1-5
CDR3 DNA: TGTGCCAGCAGGACCCCCGGGACAGGGGTTTTCAGGAGCAATCAGCCCCAGCATTTT
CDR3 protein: CASRTPGTGVFRSNQPQHF

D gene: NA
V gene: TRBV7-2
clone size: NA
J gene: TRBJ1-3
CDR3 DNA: TGTGCCAGCAGCCTTCCCCCAGACAGCTCTGGAAACACCATATATTTT
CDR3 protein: CASSLPPDSSGNTIYF

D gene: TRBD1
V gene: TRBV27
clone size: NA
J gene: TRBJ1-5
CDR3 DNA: TGTGCCAGCAGGCTAAGGACAGGGGGCCCCGTGGATCAGCCCCAGCATTTT
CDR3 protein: CASRLRTGGPVDQPQHF

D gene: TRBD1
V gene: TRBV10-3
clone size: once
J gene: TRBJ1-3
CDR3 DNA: TGTGCCACCAGACAGGGGGCTGGAAACACCATATATTTT
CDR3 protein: CATRQGAGNTIYF

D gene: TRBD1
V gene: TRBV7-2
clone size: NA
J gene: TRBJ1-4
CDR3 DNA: TGTGCCAGCAGCGCCAGGACAGGGAGTGAAAAACTGTTTTTT
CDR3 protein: CASSARTGSEKLFF

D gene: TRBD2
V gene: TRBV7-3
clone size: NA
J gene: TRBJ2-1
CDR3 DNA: TGTGCCAGCAGCCCGGGCAGACTAGCGGGGTCCTACAATGAGCAGTTCTTC
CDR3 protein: CASSPGRLAGSYNEQFF

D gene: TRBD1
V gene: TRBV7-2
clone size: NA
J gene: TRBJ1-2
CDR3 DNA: TGTGCCAGCAGCTTAGGAACAGGGGGTAGTGTCGACTATGGCTACACCTTC
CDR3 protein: CASSLGTGGSVDYGYTF

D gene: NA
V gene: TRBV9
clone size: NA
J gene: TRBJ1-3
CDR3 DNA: TGTGCCAGCAGCGGCCCAGGGGCTGGAAACACCATATATTTT
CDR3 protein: CASSGPGAGNTIYF

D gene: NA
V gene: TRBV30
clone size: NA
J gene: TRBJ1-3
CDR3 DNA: TGTGCCTGGAGCCAAGTCCGGGGGGCCTCTGGAAACACCATATATTTT
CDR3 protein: CAWSQVRGASGNTIYF

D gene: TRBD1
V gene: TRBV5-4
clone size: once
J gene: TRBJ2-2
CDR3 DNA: TGTGCCAGCAGCTTGGGGGGAACAGGGGTTTTTCCCGGGGAGCTGTTTTTT
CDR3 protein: CASSLGGTGVFPGELFF

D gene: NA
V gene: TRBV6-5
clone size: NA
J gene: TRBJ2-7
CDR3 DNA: TGTGCCAGCAGTCACTTCCGGGCAGGGATGCTCGAGCAGTACTTC
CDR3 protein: CASSHFRAGMLEQYF